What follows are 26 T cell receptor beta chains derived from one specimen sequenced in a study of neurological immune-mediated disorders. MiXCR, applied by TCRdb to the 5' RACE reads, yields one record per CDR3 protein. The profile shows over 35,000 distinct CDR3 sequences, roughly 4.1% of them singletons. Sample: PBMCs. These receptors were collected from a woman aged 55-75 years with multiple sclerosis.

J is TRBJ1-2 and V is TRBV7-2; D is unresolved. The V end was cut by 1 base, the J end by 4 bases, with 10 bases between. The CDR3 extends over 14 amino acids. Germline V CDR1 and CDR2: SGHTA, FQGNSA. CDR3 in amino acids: CASSLDWQSYGYTF. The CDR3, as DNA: TGTGCCAGCAGCTTAGACTGGCAGAGCTATGGCTACACCTTC. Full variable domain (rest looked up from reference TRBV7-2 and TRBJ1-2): GAGVSQSPSNKVTEKGKDVELRCDPISGHTALYWYRQSLGQGLEFLIYFQGNSAPDKSGLPSDRFSAERTGGSVSTLTIQRTQQEDSAVYLCASSLDWQSYGYTFGSGTRLTVV.

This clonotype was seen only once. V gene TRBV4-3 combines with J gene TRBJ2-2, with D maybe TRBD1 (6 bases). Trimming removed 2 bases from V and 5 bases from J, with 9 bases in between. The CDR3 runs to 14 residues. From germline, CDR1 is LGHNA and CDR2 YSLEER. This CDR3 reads CASSQTTGTGELFF. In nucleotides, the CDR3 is TGCGCCAGCAGCCAAACCACAGGGACCGGGGAGCTGTTTTTT.

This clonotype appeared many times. The CDR3 region has the DNA TGCAGTGCTAGTGGGGGGACGAACACTGAAGCTTTCTTT. Protein sequence: CSASGGTNTEAFF. The V call is TRBV20-1, the J call TRBJ1-1, with D perhaps matching TRBD1 (5 bases). The germline V gene has CDR1 DFQATT and CDR2 SNEGSKA (reference sequence). Trimming took 3 bases from V and 1 from J, leaving 9 bases between them. The CDR3 has 13 amino acids.

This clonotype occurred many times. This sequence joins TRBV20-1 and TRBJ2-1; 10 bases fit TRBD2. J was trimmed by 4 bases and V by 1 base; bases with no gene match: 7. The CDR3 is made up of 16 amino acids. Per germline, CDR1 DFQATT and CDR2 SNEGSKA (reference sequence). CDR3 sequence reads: CSARGPSGGPYNEQFF. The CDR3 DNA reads TGCAGTGCTAGAGGACCTAGCGGGGGACCTTACAATGAGCAGTTCTTC.

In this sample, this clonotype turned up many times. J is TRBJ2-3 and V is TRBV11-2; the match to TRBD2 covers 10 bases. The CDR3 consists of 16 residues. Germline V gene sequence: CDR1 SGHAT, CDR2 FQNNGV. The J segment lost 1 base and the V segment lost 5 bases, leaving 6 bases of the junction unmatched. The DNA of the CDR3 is TGTGCCAGCAGCGCATCCGGGACTAGCGGCACAGATACGCAGTATTTT. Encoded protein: CASSASGTSGTDTQYF.

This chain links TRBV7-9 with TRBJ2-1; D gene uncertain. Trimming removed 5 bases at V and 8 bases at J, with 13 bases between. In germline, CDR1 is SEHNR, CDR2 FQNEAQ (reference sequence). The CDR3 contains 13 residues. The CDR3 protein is CASSPPWVYEQFF. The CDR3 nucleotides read TGTGCCAGCAGCCCCCCCTGGGTATATGAGCAGTTCTTC.

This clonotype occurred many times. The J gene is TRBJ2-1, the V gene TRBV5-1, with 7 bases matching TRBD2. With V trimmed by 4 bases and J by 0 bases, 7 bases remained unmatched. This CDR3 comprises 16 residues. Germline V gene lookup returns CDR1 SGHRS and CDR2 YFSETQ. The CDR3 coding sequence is TGCGCCAGCAGCCCCTGGGCGGGAGTCTCCTACAATGAGCAGTTCTTC. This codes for CASSPWAGVSYNEQFF.

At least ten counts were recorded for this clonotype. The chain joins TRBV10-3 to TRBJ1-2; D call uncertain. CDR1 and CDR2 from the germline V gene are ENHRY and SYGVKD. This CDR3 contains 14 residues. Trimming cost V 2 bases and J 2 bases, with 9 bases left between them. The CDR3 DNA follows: TGTGCCATCAGTGAGGCGGGGAACAACTATGGCTACACCTTC. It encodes CAISEAGNNYGYTF.

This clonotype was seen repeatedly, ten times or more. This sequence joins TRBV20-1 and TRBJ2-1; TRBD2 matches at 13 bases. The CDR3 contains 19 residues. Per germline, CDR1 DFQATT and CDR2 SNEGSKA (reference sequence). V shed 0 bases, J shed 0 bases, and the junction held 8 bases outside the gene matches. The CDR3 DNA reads TGCAGTGCTAGAGATTTAACTAGCGGGAGGGAAAGCTCCTACAATGAGCAGTTCTTC. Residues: CSARDLTSGRESSYNEQFF.

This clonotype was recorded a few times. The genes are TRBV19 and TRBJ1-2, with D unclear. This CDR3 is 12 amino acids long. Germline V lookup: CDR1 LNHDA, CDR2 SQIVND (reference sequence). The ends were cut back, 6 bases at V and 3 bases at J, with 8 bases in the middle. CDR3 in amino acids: CASSLPYYGYTF. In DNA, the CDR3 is TGTGCCAGTAGCCTCCCCTACTATGGCTACACCTTC. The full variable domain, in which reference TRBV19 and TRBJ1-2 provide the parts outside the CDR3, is DGGITQSPKYLFRKEGQNVTLSCEQNLNHDAMYWYRQDPGQGLRLIYYSQIVNDFQKGDIAEGYSVSREKKESFPLTVTSAQKNPTAFYLCASSLPYYGYTFGSGTRLTVV.

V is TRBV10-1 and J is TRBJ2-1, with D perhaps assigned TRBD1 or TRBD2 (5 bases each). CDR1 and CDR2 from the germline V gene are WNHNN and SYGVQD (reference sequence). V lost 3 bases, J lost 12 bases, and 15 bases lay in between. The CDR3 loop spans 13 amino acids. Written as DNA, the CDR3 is TGCGCCAGCAGTGACCCCTGGGGCGGAGGGCAGTTCTTC. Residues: CASSDPWGGGQFF.

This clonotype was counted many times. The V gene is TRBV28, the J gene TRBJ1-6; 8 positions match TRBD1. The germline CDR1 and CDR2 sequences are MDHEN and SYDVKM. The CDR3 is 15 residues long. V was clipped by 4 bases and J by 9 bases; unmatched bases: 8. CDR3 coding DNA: TGTGCCAGCAGTTCCTGGACAGGGATTGGTTCACCCCTCCACTTT. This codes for CASSSWTGIGSPLHF.

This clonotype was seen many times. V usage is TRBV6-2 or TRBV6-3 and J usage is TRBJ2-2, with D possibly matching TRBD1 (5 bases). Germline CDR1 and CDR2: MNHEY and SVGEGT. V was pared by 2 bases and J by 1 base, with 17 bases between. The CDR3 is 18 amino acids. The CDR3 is CASSYPPVGAQNTGELFF. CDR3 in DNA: TGTGCCAGCAGTTACCCCCCGGTAGGGGCCCAGAACACCGGGGAGCTGTTTTTT.

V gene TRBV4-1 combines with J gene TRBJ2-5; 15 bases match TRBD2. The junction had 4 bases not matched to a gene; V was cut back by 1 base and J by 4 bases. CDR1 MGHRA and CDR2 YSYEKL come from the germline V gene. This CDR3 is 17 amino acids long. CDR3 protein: CASSQGTSGGAAETQYF. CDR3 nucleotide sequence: TGCGCCAGCAGCCAAGGGACTAGCGGGGGGGCGGCAGAGACCCAGTACTTC.

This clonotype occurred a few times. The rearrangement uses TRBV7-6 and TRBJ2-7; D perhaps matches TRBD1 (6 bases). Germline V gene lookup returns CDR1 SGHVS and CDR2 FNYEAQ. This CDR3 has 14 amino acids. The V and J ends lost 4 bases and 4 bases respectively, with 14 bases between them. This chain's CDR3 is CASSSTGHGYEQYF. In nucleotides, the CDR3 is TGTGCCAGCAGCTCAACGGGACACGGATACGAGCAGTACTTC.

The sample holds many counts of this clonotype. CDR3 DNA: TGCGCCAGCAGCCATCCGACAGGGAGAAATGAAAAACTGTTTTTT. Translating gives CASSHPTGRNEKLFF. The rearrangement uses TRBV4-1 and TRBJ1-4; 7 bases are a match to TRBD1. Germline trimming cut 3 bases from V and 5 bases from J; bases unmatched to any gene: 6. This CDR3 contains 15 residues. Per germline, CDR1 MGHRA and CDR2 YSYEKL.

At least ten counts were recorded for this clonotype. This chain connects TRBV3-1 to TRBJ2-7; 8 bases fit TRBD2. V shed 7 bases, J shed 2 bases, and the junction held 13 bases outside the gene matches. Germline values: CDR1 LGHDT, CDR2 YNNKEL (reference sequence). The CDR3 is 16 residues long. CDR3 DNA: TGTGCCAGCACCTCAATCGTCGGTAGCGGGGCCTACGAGCAGTACTTC. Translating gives CASTSIVGSGAYEQYF.

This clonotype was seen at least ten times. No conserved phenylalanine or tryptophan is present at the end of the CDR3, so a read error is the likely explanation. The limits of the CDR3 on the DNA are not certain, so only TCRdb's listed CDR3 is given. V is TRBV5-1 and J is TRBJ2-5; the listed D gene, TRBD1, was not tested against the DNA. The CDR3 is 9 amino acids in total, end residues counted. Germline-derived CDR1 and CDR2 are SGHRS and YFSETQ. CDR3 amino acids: CASSRRTAL.

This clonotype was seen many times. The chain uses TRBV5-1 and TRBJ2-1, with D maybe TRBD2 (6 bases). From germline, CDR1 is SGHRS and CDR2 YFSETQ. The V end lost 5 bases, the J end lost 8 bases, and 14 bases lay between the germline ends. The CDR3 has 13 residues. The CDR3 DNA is TGCGCCAGCAGTCGGAGGGCCGATTATGAGCAGTTCTTC. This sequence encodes CASSRRADYEQFF.

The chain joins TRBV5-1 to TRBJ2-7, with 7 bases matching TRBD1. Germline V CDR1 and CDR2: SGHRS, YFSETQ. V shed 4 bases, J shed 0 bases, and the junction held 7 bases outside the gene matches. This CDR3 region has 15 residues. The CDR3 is CASSPGTAISYEQYF. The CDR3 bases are TGCGCCAGCAGCCCCGGGACAGCTATCTCCTACGAGCAGTACTTC.

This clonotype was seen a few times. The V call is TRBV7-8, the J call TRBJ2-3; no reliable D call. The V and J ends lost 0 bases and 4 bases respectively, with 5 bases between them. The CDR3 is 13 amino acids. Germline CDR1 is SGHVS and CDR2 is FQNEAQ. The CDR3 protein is CASSLARSDTQYF. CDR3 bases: TGTGCCAGCAGCTTAGCGAGATCAGATACGCAGTATTTT.

The chain's CDR3 is CASSVRQRQETQYF. For the CDR3, the DNA is TGTGCCAGCAGTGTGCGGCAGAGACAAGAGACCCAGTACTTC. The chain links TRBV2 to TRBJ2-5; no clear D gene. The V and J ends lost 4 bases and 2 bases respectively, with 11 bases between them. The CDR3 spans 14 residues. CDR1 is SNHLY and CDR2 is FYNNEI in the germline V gene.

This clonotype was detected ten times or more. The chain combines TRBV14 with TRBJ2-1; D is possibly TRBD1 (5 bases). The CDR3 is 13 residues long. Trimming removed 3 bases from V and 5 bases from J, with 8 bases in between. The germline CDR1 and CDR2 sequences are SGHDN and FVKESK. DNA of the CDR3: TGTGCCAGCAGCCAGCTAGGGGACAATGAGCAGTTCTTC. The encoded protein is CASSQLGDNEQFF.

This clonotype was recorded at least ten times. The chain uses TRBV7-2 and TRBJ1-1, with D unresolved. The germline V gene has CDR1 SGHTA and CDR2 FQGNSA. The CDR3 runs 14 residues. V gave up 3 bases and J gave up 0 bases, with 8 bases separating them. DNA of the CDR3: TGTGCCAGCAGCTTTTTAGAAATGAACACTGAAGCTTTCTTT. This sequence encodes CASSFLEMNTEAFF.

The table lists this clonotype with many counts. The CDR3 loop reads CASSQGNQGFYGYTF. The DNA for the CDR3 is TGCGCCAGCAGCCAAGGCAATCAGGGATTCTATGGCTACACCTTC. V gene TRBV4-3 combines with J gene TRBJ1-2; TRBD1 is a possible D gene (5 bases). The germline V and J ends were trimmed by 1 base and 4 bases, with 13 bases remaining between them. CDR1 and CDR2 from the germline V gene are LGHNA and YSLEER. The CDR3 contains 15 residues.

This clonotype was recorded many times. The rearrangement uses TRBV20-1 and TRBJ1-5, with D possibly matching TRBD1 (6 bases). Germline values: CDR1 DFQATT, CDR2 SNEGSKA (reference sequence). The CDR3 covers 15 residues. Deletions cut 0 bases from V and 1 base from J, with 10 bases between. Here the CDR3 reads CSAREQGWSNQPQHF. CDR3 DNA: TGCAGTGCTAGAGAACAGGGCTGGAGCAATCAGCCCCAGCATTTT.